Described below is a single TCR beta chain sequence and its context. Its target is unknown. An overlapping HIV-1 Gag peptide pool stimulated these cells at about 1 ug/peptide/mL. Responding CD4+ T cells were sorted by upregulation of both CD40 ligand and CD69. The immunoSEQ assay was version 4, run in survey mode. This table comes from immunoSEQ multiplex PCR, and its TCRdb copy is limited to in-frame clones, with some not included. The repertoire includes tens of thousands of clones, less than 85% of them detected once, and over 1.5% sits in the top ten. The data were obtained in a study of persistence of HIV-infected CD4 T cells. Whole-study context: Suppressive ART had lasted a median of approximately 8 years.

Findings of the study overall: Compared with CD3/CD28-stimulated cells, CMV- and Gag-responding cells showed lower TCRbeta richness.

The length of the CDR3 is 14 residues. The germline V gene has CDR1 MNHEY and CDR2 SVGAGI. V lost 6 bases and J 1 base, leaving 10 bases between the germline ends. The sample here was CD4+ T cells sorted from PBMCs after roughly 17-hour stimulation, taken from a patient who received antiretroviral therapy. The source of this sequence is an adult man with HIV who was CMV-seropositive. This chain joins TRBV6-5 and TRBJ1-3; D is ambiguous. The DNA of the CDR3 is TGTGCCAGCAGCCTCCCGGCTTCTGGAAACACCATATATTTT. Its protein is CASSLPASGNTIYF.